The 6 T cell receptor beta chains reported below all come from one sample, sequenced in a study of CD8+ T cells in alopecia areata. RNA, once extracted, was reverse transcribed into cDNA for use as the sequencing template. Sequencing used immunoSEQ multiplex PCR; TCRdb keeps in-frame clones, though not all of them. In the table there are a few hundred thousand clones, 35% to 40% of which are singletons. Treatment noted: oral pan-JAK inhibitor, 5-10 mg twice daily. This specimen consisted of CD4+ T cells sorted from blood, obtained at approximately week 31, from a patient treated with tofacitinib. These receptors came from a human donor with alopecia areata.

The CDR3 DNA reads TGTGCCAGCAGAGGGGGACTGGGTGAAAAACTGTTTTTT. Its translation: CASRGGLGEKLFF. The chain employs TRBV6-5 and TRBJ1-4, with D perhaps TRBD1 (6 bases). The germline V and J ends were trimmed by 6 bases and 7 bases, with 12 bases remaining between them. The germline V gene encodes CDR1 MNHEY and CDR2 SVGAGI. The CDR3 covers 13 residues.

The V gene is TRBV6-6, the J gene TRBJ2-5; TRBD1 matches at 9 bases. Trimming removed 6 bases from V and 2 bases from J; junction bases left unmatched: 7. The length of the CDR3 is 15 residues. Germline CDR1 reads MNHNY; CDR2 reads SVGAGI (reference sequence). The CDR3 DNA follows: TGTGCCAGCAGCGCCGACAGGGGGAGACAAGAGACCCAGTACTTC. It translates to CASSADRGRQETQYF.

The chain employs TRBV5-1 and TRBJ1-5; D is unresolved. Trimming took 0 bases from V and 4 from J, leaving 11 bases between them. Per the germline V gene, CDR1 is SGHRS and CDR2 is YFSETQ. The CDR3 length is 15 residues. The CDR3 reads CASSLDGFWNQPQHF. In nucleotides, the CDR3 is TGCGCCAGCAGCTTGGACGGATTCTGGAATCAGCCCCAGCATTTT.

The chain recombines TRBV29-1 with TRBJ1-2, with D maybe TRBD1 (5 bases). The CDR3 spans 14 residues. The germline V gene encodes CDR1 SQVTM and CDR2 ANQGSEA. V was shortened by 2 bases and J by 6 bases, with 16 bases between the two germline ends. CDR3: CSVERVQGPHGYTF. Written as DNA, the CDR3 is TGCAGCGTTGAAAGGGTTCAGGGCCCCCATGGCTACACCTTC. Variable domain in full (rest from reference TRBV29-1 and TRBJ1-2): SAVISQKPSRDICQRGTSLTIQCQVDSQVTMMFWYRQQPGQSLTLIATANQGSEATYESGFVIDKFPISRPNLTFSTLTVSNMSPEDSSIYLCSVERVQGPHGYTFGSGTRLTVV.

The rearrangement links TRBV30 to TRBJ2-5, with TRBD1 matching over 7 bases. The CDR3 spans 14 residues. CDR1 and CDR2 (germline): GTSNPN, SVGIG (reference sequence). The V gene end was trimmed by 4 bases and the J gene end by 2 bases; junction bases not matched to a gene: 7. CDR3 nucleotide sequence: TGTGCCTGGATAGGGGGCGCGAGGCAAGAGACCCAGTACTTC. It translates to CAWIGGARQETQYF.

This clone was seen a single time. The chain has TRBV4-1 and TRBJ2-1; D gene ambiguous. The length of the CDR3 is 17 residues. Trimming took off 4 bases at V and 0 bases at J, with 16 bases between the two ends. The germline CDR1 and CDR2 sequences are MGHRA and YSYEKL. The CDR3 DNA follows: TGCGCCAGCAGCCGATATGACACTTCCAGCTCCTACAATGAGCAGTTCTTC. Protein product: CASSRYDTSSSYNEQFF.